The following is a T cell receptor (beta chain) sequence with its context. This clone was seen only once. Its antigen has not been determined. Base qualities are not recorded, but no much larger clone differs from it by a single base. From the cysteine through the phenylalanine, the CDR3 covers 19 amino acids. Only the CDR3 portion is preserved as DNA: 57 bases, with reading frame beginning at the first base. V is pared back by 7 bases and J by 5 bases, with 29 bases lying between the germline termini. The germline V gene (reference sequence) provides CDR1 WNHNN and CDR2 SYGVQD. Library preparation employed the immunoSEQ multiplex PCR assay. This immuneACCESS table, as held by TCRdb, lists in-frame sequences with V and J called but not all clones. Of the missing ones, under half trace to an unresolved V gene in checked studies; the others have no known cause. The sample table records 90,000 or so clones; 65% to 85% of these occur just once. The ten largest account for 38% of the sample.

This specimen belongs to a study of control samples from healthy donors and cancer patients (dated by TCRdb to 2018 to 2020). Specimen: PBMCs. The V gene is TRBV10-1 and the J gene is TRBJ1-4; the D gene is perhaps TRBD1, on 5 matching bases. This sequence originates from a man between 65 and 85 years old with lung cancer. The CDR3 has the sequence CASIPSRGRDPEKNEKLFF. The sequenced DNA is TGCGCCAGCATCCCGTCTAGGGGACGCGATCCCGAAAAAAATGAAAAACTGTTTTTT.